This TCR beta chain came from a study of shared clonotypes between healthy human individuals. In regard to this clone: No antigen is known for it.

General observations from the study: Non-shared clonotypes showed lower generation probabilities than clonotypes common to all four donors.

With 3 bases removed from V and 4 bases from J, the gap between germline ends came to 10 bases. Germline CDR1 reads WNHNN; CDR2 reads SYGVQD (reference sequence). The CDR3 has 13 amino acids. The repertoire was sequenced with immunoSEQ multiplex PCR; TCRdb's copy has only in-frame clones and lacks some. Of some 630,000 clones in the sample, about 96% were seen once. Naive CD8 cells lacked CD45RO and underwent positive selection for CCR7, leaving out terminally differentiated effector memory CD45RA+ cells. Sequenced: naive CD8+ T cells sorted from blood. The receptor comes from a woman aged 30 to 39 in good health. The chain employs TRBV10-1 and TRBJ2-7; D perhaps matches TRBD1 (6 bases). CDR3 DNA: TGCGCCAGCAGTGAAGTCAGGGGATACGAGCAGTACTTC. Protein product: CASSEVRGYEQYF.